The 32 T cell receptor beta chains listed next were all sequenced from one sample in a study of response to subunit inactivated influenza vaccine. From the RT-PCR reads, TCRdb called clonotypes with MiXCR, one entry per CDR3 protein. The sample includes about half a million distinct CDR3 sequences, roughly 25% of them seen just once. Here the sequenced sample was CD4+ T cells sorted from PBMCs, taken roughly 5 days after vaccination. Receptor source: a man aged 45 to 65 who received an inactivated influenza vaccine.

The chain joins TRBV5-8 to TRBJ1-5; 8 nucleotides line up with TRBD1. CDR1 SGHTS and CDR2 YDEGEE come from the germline V gene. The CDR3 covers 13 residues. V shed 5 bases, J shed 5 bases, and the junction held 3 bases outside the gene matches. The CDR3, as DNA: TGTGCCAGCAGTGACAGGGGCGATCAGCCCCAGCATTTT. Translated: CASSDRGDQPQHF. The variable domain in full, completed from reference TRBV5-8 and TRBJ1-5, reads EAGVTQSPTHLIKTRGQQATLRCSPISGHTSVYWYQQALGLGLQFLLWYDEGEERNRGNFPPRFSGRQFPNYSSELNVNALELEDSALYLCASSDRGDQPQHFGDGTRLSIL.

This clonotype was recorded many times. The chain recombines TRBV24-1 with TRBJ2-1; 8 nucleotides match TRBD2. With 3 bases clipped from V and 9 bases from J, the junction kept 9 bases outside the gene matches. The CDR3 sequence is 15 residues long. Per the germline V gene, CDR1 is KGHDR and CDR2 is SFDVKD. CDR3 nucleotides: TGTGCCACCAGTGATGCGGCGGGAGGTCTGGGTGAGCAGTTCTTC. Amino acids: CATSDAAGGLGEQFF.

This clonotype occurred once. V gene TRBV5-6 combines with J gene TRBJ1-1, with 8 bases matching TRBD1. With V trimmed by 2 bases and J by 5 bases, 8 bases remained unmatched. CDR1 is SGHDT and CDR2 is YYEEEE in the germline V gene. CDR3 length: 15 residues. The CDR3 spells CASSFQDRDLTEAFF. CDR3 sequence (DNA): TGTGCCAGCAGCTTCCAGGACAGGGACCTAACTGAAGCTTTCTTT.

V is TRBV5-1 and J is TRBJ2-7; D is perhaps TRBD1 (6 bases). The CDR3 totals 14 residues. The germline V gene has CDR1 SGHRS and CDR2 YFSETQ. The V end lost 1 base, the J end lost 2 bases, and 10 bases lay between the germline ends. CDR3 in amino acids: CASSLKPGAYEQYF. The CDR3 DNA follows: TGCGCCAGCAGCTTGAAACCAGGGGCCTACGAGCAGTACTTC.

The V gene is TRBV7-9, the J gene TRBJ2-5, with D tentatively TRBD2 (7 bases). V lost 1 base and J 4 bases, leaving 16 bases between the germline ends. This CDR3 has 16 amino acids. Germline CDR1 is SEHNR and CDR2 is FQNEAQ (reference sequence). In nucleotides, the CDR3 is TGTGCCAGCAGCTTAGAATCGGGGGGCCACGGAGAGACCCAGTACTTC. It codes for CASSLESGGHGETQYF.

This clonotype was counted at least ten times. This chain links TRBV20-1 with TRBJ1-1, with a possible D match to TRBD1 (5 bases). The CDR3 is 11 amino acids. V was shortened by 3 bases and J by 6 bases, with 8 bases between the two germline ends. In germline, CDR1 is DFQATT, CDR2 SNEGSKA (reference sequence). In DNA form, the CDR3 reads TGCAGTGCTAGTCAGGGCGCTGAAGCTTTCTTT. It is translated as CSASQGAEAFF.

This clonotype was observed a handful of times. This sequence joins TRBV7-9 and TRBJ2-2; the D call may be TRBD1 or TRBD2 (5 bases each). This CDR3 comprises 15 residues. Per germline, CDR1 SEHNR and CDR2 FQNEAQ (reference sequence). The V and J ends lost 5 bases and 6 bases respectively, with 16 bases between them. The CDR3 DNA reads as TGTGCCAGCAGCCCCCGTCGACGGGGACCCGGGGAGCTGTTTTTT. Translation gives CASSPRRRGPGELFF.

The V gene is TRBV20-1, the J gene TRBJ1-5, with D uncertain. In germline, CDR1 is DFQATT, CDR2 SNEGSKA (reference sequence). V was shortened by 0 bases and J by 0 bases, with 18 bases between the two germline ends. The CDR3 spans 18 residues. The CDR3 here is CSARDLLLGLNSNQPQHF. The CDR3 DNA follows: TGCAGTGCTAGAGATCTGCTCCTTGGGCTGAATAGCAATCAGCCCCAGCATTTT.

This clonotype was detected many times. V gene TRBV7-2 combines with J gene TRBJ2-1, with D tentatively TRBD2 (5 bases). CDR3 size: 13 residues. The germline V and J ends were trimmed by 6 bases and 4 bases, with 10 bases remaining between them. The germline gives CDR1 SGHTA, CDR2 FQGNSA. CDR3 loop: CASSFPGYNEQFF. The CDR3 nucleotides are TGTGCCAGCAGTTTTCCGGGATACAATGAGCAGTTCTTC.

This rearrangement joins TRBV5-1 to TRBJ1-5; 7 bases are a match to TRBD1. V lost 0 bases, J lost 2 bases, and 5 bases stayed unmatched. This CDR3 is built from 16 residues. Germline V lookup: CDR1 SGHRS, CDR2 YFSETQ. The CDR3 nucleotides are TGCGCCAGCAGCTTGGATCCTGGGACAGGCAATCAGCCCCAGCATTTT. Translated: CASSLDPGTGNQPQHF.

This clonotype was seen only a few times. The chain couples TRBV6-5 to TRBJ2-1, with 11 bases fitting TRBD2. The CDR3 spans 14 residues. The germline CDR1 and CDR2 sequences are MNHEY and SVGAGI. After removal of 2 bases from V and 6 bases from J, the junction contained 0 bases not matched to a gene. This CDR3 is CASSYGLAGNEQFF. CDR3 DNA sequence: TGTGCCAGCAGTTACGGACTAGCGGGCAATGAGCAGTTCTTC.

The chain recombines TRBV20-1 with TRBJ2-4; no clear D gene. V was cut by 3 bases and J by 7 bases, with 4 bases left in between. Germline CDR1 and CDR2: DFQATT and SNEGSKA (reference sequence). This CDR3 has 10 amino acids. The chain's CDR3 is CSASTNIQYF. The CDR3 bases are TGCAGTGCTAGCACTAACATTCAGTACTTC.

This chain joins TRBV5-6 and TRBJ2-5, with 13 bases matching TRBD2. This CDR3 region has 16 residues. The V segment lost 3 bases and the J segment 5 bases; nucleotides outside the gene matches: 7. CDR1 and CDR2 from the germline V gene are SGHDT and YYEEEE. This CDR3 is CASSSLGLAGLETQYF. CDR3 DNA sequence: TGTGCCAGCAGCTCATTGGGACTAGCGGGATTGGAGACCCAGTACTTC.

This clonotype was seen more than once but under ten times. V and J are TRBV5-1 and TRBJ1-4; 7 nucleotides align to TRBD1. This CDR3 region has 18 residues. Trimming at V came to 0 bases and at J to 2 bases, leaving 10 bases not matched to a gene. The V gene's germline CDR1 is SGHRS and CDR2 YFSETQ. The CDR3 region is CASSLGQGGPRTNEKLFF. In nucleotides, the CDR3 is TGCGCCAGCAGCTTGGGACAGGGTGGCCCGAGGACTAATGAAAAACTGTTTTTT.

This clonotype has only a few counts. V gene TRBV20-1 combines with J gene TRBJ1-5, with D unresolved. The CDR3 consists of 13 residues. The germline V gene has CDR1 DFQATT and CDR2 SNEGSKA (reference sequence). Trimming cost V 4 bases and J 0 bases, with 7 bases left between them. The CDR3 DNA reads TGCAGTGCTAAAGGGAGTAGCAATCAGCCCCAGCATTTT. Amino acid sequence: CSAKGSSNQPQHF.

The rearrangement joins TRBV3-1 to TRBJ2-2, with D possibly matching TRBD2 (5 bases). The CDR3 has 14 amino acids. Germline V gene sequence: CDR1 LGHDT, CDR2 YNNKEL (reference sequence). V was cut by 4 bases and J by 3 bases, with 9 bases left in between. The CDR3 reads CASSRLADTGELFF. The CDR3 nucleotides read TGTGCCAGCAGCCGGCTAGCTGACACCGGGGAGCTGTTTTTT.

The chain recombines TRBV6-5 with TRBJ2-1, with 12 bases fitting TRBD2. The ends lost 0 bases at V and 11 bases at J; junction bases unmatched: 8. CDR3 size: 16 residues. The germline V gene has CDR1 MNHEY and CDR2 SVGAGI. The CDR3 loop reads CASSYSTSGSQLKQFF. Here the CDR3 DNA reads TGTGCCAGCAGTTACTCGACTAGCGGGAGCCAGTTGAAGCAGTTCTTC.

This chain joins TRBV20-1 and TRBJ1-2; weak D call: TRBD1 (6 bases). V shed 3 bases and J shed 3 bases, with 14 bases lying between them. The CDR3 is 14 amino acids. Germline V CDR1 and CDR2: DFQATT, SNEGSKA (reference sequence). For the CDR3, the DNA is TGCAGTGCTAGCCCTCGGGGGGCTGACTATGGCTACACCTTC. This codes for CSASPRGADYGYTF.

The chain has TRBV20-1 and TRBJ2-7; 11 bases line up with TRBD2. The CDR3 runs 15 residues. Per germline, CDR1 DFQATT and CDR2 SNEGSKA (reference sequence). Unmatched junction bases numbered 9, after V lost 4 bases and J lost 4 bases. The CDR3 loop is CSATDPGLAVYEQYF. The DNA of the CDR3 is TGCAGTGCTACCGATCCGGGACTAGCGGTATACGAGCAGTACTTC.

The chain employs TRBV10-3 and TRBJ1-2, with 8 bases aligning to TRBD1. The CDR3 length is 15 residues. Looked up from germline, CDR1 is ENHRY and CDR2 is SYGVKD. Trimming at V came to 3 bases and at J to 2 bases, leaving 5 bases not matched to a gene. The CDR3 loop is CAISELRGRNYGYTF. CDR3 sequence (DNA): TGTGCCATCAGTGAACTCAGGGGGCGCAACTATGGCTACACCTTC.

The CDR3 DNA reads TGTGCCAGCAGTTTCACTATCCGGGATTCTTTCACCGGGGAGCTGTTTTTT. Amino acid sequence: CASSFTIRDSFTGELFF. The V call is TRBV6-2 or TRBV6-3, the J call TRBJ2-2, with a possible D match to TRBD2 (5 bases). The CDR3 covers 17 residues. V lost 4 bases and J lost 4, with 19 bases in between. Looked up from germline, CDR1 is MNHEY and CDR2 is SVGEGT.

This clonotype was seen only a few times. CDR3 bases: TGTGCCAGCAGCTTAGGGCCTAGCGGATACAATGAGCAGTTCTTC. It specifies CASSLGPSGYNEQFF. The chain employs TRBV7-2 and TRBJ2-1; 7 nucleotides agree with TRBD2. V dropped 1 base and J dropped 4; count of bases not matched to a gene: 4. Per germline, CDR1 SGHTA and CDR2 FQGNSA. The CDR3 runs to 15 residues.

Comment on this clonotype: A junction end diverges from the germline sequence, so it may reflect a read error. The CDR3 spells CASSLAPGSLSSF. In DNA form, the CDR3 reads TGCGCCAGCAGCTTGGCCCCAGGCTCCTTATCGTCCTTC. The chain recombines TRBV5-1 with TRBJ1-2; D not resolved. This CDR3 is 13 amino acids long. Germline lookup yields CDR1 SGHRS and CDR2 YFSETQ.

This clonotype was detected a few times. This chain links TRBV6-2 or TRBV6-3 with TRBJ1-2; D remains unclear. Trimming took off 6 bases at V and 2 bases at J, with 13 bases between the two ends. Per germline, CDR1 MNHEY and CDR2 SVGEGT. This CDR3 spans 14 amino acids. The CDR3 sequence is CASSDGQRNYGYTF. The DNA of the CDR3 is TGTGCCAGCAGCGACGGGCAGAGGAACTATGGCTACACCTTC.

This chain uses TRBV12-3 or TRBV12-4 with TRBJ1-5, with D hard to call. The CDR3 contains 13 residues. V was cut by 6 bases and J by 7 bases, with 13 bases left in between. CDR3 loop: CASRENVGQPQHF. CDR3 DNA sequence: TGTGCCAGCAGAGAGAACGTGGGCCAGCCCCAGCATTTT.

The rearrangement joins TRBV10-3 to TRBJ2-7; D is perhaps TRBD1 (6 bases). The CDR3 loop spans 12 amino acids. Germline V CDR1 and CDR2: ENHRY, SYGVKD. V was shortened by 10 bases and J by 4 bases, with 14 bases between the two germline ends. DNA for the CDR3: TGTGCCACCCGACAGGCTGGTTACGAGCAGTACTTC. Translation gives CATRQAGYEQYF.

The chain uses TRBV20-1 and TRBJ2-2, with no clear D. Looked up from germline, CDR1 is DFQATT and CDR2 is SNEGSKA (reference sequence). Trimming cost V 2 bases and J 2 bases, with 9 bases left between them. The CDR3 has 14 amino acids. The CDR3 region has the DNA TGCAGTGCTAGACTTCTCGTTAACACCGGGGAGCTGTTTTTT. This encodes CSARLLVNTGELFF.

V and J are TRBV7-2 and TRBJ2-5; possible D gene TRBD2, 6 bases. The CDR3 has 13 amino acids. V was cut by 5 bases and J by 5 bases, with 12 bases left in between. In germline, CDR1 is SGHTA, CDR2 FQGNSA. DNA of the CDR3: TGTGCCAGCAGCCGCGGGGTCCGGGAGACCCAGTACTTC. Amino acid sequence: CASSRGVRETQYF.

V is TRBV7-8 and J is TRBJ2-1; D possibly corresponds to TRBD1 (6 bases). The CDR3 totals 15 residues. Germline loops: CDR1 SGHVS, CDR2 FQNEAQ. Trimming cost V 0 bases and J 3 bases, with 9 bases left between them. The CDR3 sequence is CASSLALGGYNEQFF. DNA of the CDR3: TGTGCCAGCAGCTTAGCGTTAGGGGGCTACAATGAGCAGTTCTTC.

This clonotype has ten or more counts. This chain uses TRBV9 with TRBJ2-1, with D perhaps given as TRBD1 or TRBD2 (6 bases each). V lost 0 bases and J 6 bases, leaving 16 bases between the germline ends. Germline CDR1 reads SGDLS; CDR2 reads YYNGEE. CDR3 length: 16 amino acids. Written as DNA, the CDR3 is TGTGCCAGCAGCGTAGATTACGGGGGCACGGGCAATGAGCAGTTCTTC. Protein: CASSVDYGGTGNEQFF.

This chain connects TRBV18 to TRBJ2-1; D gene ambiguous. Between the trimmed V and J ends, which lost 2 bases and 7 bases, there was a span of 9 bases. Germline CDR1 and CDR2: KGHSH and LQKENI. This CDR3 has 13 residues. The CDR3 nucleotides are TGTGCCAGCTCACCAGGTGTCGGGAATGAGCAGTTCTTC. Translated: CASSPGVGNEQFF.

This clonotype occurred a few times. This chain links TRBV7-9 with TRBJ2-1, with TRBD2 matching 14 bases. The CDR3 sequence is 14 residues long. The junction had 8 bases not matched to a gene; V was cut back by 11 bases and J by 8 bases. Looked up from germline, CDR1 is SEHNR and CDR2 is FQNEAQ (reference sequence). The CDR3, as DNA: TGTGCCTGGGGGACTAGCGGGAGCTTCGATGAGCAGTTCTTC. Residues: CAWGTSGSFDEQFF.